This T cell receptor beta chain was retrieved from a study of identical twins. This clonotype appeared a few times. TCRdb fed the 5' RACE reads into MiXCR, producing one record per CDR3 protein. The repertoire holds nearly 200,000 distinct CDR3 sequences, with more than 15% as singletons. Germline V gene sequence: CDR1 SGHDT, CDR2 YYEEEE. Trimming took off 5 bases at V and 2 bases at J, with 8 bases between the two ends. The CDR3 is 13 residues long. In addition, the sample was reused for a study of T cells expressing NK-cell markers.

The chain couples TRBV5-6 to TRBJ2-1; D is perhaps TRBD2 (5 bases). The origin of this receptor is a young woman in good health. The sequencing sample was made of CD8+ T cells sorted from blood. The CDR3 region is CASRRETYNEQFF. As DNA, the CDR3 is TGTGCCAGCAGGAGGGAAACCTACAATGAGCAGTTCTTC.